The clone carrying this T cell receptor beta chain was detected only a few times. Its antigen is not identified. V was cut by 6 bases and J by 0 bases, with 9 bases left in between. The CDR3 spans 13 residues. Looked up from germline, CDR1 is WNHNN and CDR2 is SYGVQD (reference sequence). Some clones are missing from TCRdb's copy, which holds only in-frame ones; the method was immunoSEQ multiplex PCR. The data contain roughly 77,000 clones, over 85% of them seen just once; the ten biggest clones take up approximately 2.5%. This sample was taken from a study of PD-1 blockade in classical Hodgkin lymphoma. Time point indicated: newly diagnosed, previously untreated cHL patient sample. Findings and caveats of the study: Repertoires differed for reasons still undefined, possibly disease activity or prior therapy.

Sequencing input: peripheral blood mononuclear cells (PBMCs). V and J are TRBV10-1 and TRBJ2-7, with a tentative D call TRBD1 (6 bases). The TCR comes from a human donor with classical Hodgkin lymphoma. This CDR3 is CASSRGYSYEQYF. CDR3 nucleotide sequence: TGCGCCAGCAGCAGGGGCTACTCCTACGAGCAGTACTTC.